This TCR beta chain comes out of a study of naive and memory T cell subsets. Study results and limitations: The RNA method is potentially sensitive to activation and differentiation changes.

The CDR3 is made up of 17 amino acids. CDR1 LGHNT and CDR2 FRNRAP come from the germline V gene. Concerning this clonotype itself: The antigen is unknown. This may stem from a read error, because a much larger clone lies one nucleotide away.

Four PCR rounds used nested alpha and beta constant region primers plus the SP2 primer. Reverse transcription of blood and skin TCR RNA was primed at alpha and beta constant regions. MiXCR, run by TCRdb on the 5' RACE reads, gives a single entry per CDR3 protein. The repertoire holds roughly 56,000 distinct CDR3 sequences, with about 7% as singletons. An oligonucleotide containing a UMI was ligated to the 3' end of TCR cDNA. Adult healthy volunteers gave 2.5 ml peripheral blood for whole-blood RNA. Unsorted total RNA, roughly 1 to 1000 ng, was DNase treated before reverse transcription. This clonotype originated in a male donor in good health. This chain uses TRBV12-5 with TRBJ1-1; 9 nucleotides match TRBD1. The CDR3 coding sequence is TGTGCTAGTGGTTTTGGGACAGGGCCTGCGATGAACACTGAAGCTTTATTT. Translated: CASGFGTGPAMNTEALF. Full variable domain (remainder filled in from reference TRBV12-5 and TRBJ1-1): DARVTQTPRHKVTEMGQEVTMRCQPILGHNTVFWYRQTMMQGLELLAYFRNRAPLDDSGMPKDRFSAEMPDATLATLKIQPSEPRDSAVYFCASGFGTGPAMNTEALFGQGTRLTVV.